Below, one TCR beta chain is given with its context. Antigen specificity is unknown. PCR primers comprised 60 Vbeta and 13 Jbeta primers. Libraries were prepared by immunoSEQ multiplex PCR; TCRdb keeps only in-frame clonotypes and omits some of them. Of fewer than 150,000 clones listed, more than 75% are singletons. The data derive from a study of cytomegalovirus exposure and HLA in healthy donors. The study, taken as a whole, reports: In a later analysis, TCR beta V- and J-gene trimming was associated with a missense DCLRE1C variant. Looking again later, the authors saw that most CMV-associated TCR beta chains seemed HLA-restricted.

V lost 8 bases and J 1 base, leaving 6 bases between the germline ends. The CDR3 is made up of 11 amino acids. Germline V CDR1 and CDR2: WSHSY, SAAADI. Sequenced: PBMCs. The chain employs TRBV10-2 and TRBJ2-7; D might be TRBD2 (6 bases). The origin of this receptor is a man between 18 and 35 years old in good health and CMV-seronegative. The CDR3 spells CASGGSYEQYF. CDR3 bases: TGCGCCAGCGGGGGGTCCTACGAGCAGTACTTC.